This T cell receptor beta chain stems from a study of blood T cell repertoires in COVID-19. Looking at the study overall: Sites in the United States, Italy and Spain provided acute and convalescent COVID-19 samples.

Followed longitudinally, the Seattle patients had been enrolled during active infection. Per the original data handling: Estimation of nucleated cell counts relied on the amplification of reference gene primers. Sequencing was performed with immunoSEQ multiplex PCR; in TCRdb, only in-frame clones are kept and a portion is missing. That table is the source of V, J and clone size, and D and trimming were worked out from the DNA. Here the sample spans over 250,000 clones, 70% to 85% being singletons. The trim removed 3 bases at V and 4 bases at J, leaving 7 bases unmatched. Germline V gene data show CDR1 as SQVTM and CDR2 as ANQGSEA. This CDR3 contains 14 residues.

The TCR comes from a human donor with COVID-19, enrolled during active disease. The donor label of this sample is uncertain. The chain couples TRBV29-1 to TRBJ2-7, with TRBD2 identical over 9 bases. Sequencing input: peripheral blood. The CDR3 loop reads CSVELLAGRYEQYF. CDR3 DNA sequence: TGCAGCGTTGAGTTGCTAGCGGGACGGTACGAGCAGTACTTC.